The 20 T cell receptor beta chains below come from one sample, sequenced in a study of Graves' ophthalmopathy and Graves' hyperthyroidism. As the template, RNA transcripts were used to amplify TCR beta CDR3 regions. HTBI primers were used in a first-round RT-PCR, which preceded a second-round multiplex PCR. TCRdb called the multiplex PCR reads again in MiXCR, with one record for every CDR3 protein. The table records hundreds of thousands of distinct CDR3 sequences, about a fifth of them present only once. The sequenced sample was peripheral blood. The origin of the receptors is a woman under 30 with stable Graves' hyperthyroidism. Some clones in this sample may be carry-over from other donors' samples.

The chain combines TRBV10-3 with TRBJ2-7; the D gene could be TRBD1 or TRBD2 (5 bases each). Germline-derived CDR1 and CDR2 are ENHRY and SYGVKD. V lost 10 bases to trimming and J lost 6 bases, with 16 bases between them. The CDR3 length is 12 residues. The CDR3 sequence: CATDEGKSEQYF. The CDR3 DNA follows: TGTGCCACGGACGAGGGGAAATCCGAGCAGTACTTC.

This clonotype has a count of ten or more. The gene calls are TRBV9 and TRBJ2-7, with 8 bases aligning to TRBD2. The CDR3 is made up of 13 amino acids. Trimming at V came to 9 bases and at J to 1 base, leaving 6 bases not matched to a gene. Germline assignment: CDR1 SGDLS and CDR2 YYNGEE. The CDR3 DNA reads as TGTGCCAACATACTAGCGGCATCCTACGAGCAGTACTTC. This encodes CANILAASYEQYF.

The V gene is TRBV11-2, the J gene TRBJ2-7, with 8 bases lining up with TRBD1. The CDR3 spans 16 residues. Germline-derived CDR1 and CDR2 are SGHAT and FQNNGV. With 3 bases clipped from V and 0 bases from J, the junction kept 7 bases outside the gene matches. CDR3 sequence (DNA): TGTGCCAGCAGCTTCACCGGGACAGGCACCTCCTACGAGCAGTACTTC. It is translated as CASSFTGTGTSYEQYF.

This clonotype was detected many times. The V gene is TRBV6-5, the J gene TRBJ1-5, with D unresolved. Germline V gene lookup returns CDR1 MNHEY and CDR2 SVGAGI. CDR3 length equals 15 residues. Trimming left V 2 bases short and J 6 bases short, with 14 bases between. CDR3 protein: CASSYDPRVAQPQHF. CDR3 DNA: TGTGCCAGCAGTTACGATCCCAGAGTTGCTCAGCCCCAGCATTTT.

This clonotype was detected ten times or more. In nucleotides, the CDR3 is TGTGCCAGTAGTGAAAGGACAGGGGGTCAGCCCCAGCATTTT. It translates to CASSERTGGQPQHF. The gene calls are TRBV19 and TRBJ1-5, with 10 bases lining up with TRBD1. This CDR3 comprises 14 residues. Germline loops: CDR1 LNHDA, CDR2 SQIVND (reference sequence). Losses at the gene ends were 5 bases for V and 6 bases for J; bases not matched to a gene: 4.

Ten or more counts support this clonotype. The rearrangement uses TRBV6-2 or TRBV6-3 and TRBJ1-6; D not resolved. Germline CDR1 MNHEY, CDR2 SVGEGT. The CDR3 has 12 amino acids. The V end was cut by 7 bases, the J end by 9 bases, with 10 bases between. As DNA, the CDR3 is TGTGCCAGCACCTACCGTCTTTCACCCCTCCACTTT. Residues: CASTYRLSPLHF.

This clonotype was seen repeatedly, ten times or more. The V call is TRBV12-3 or TRBV12-4, the J call TRBJ1-6; D not certain. The V end lost 6 bases, the J end lost 8 bases, and 14 bases lay between the germline ends. This CDR3 spans 14 amino acids. CDR3 protein: CASSRSGGHSPLHF. The CDR3 DNA reads TGTGCCAGCAGCCGGAGCGGCGGACATTCACCCCTCCACTTT.

About this clonotype: This may arise from a read error, as a much more abundant clone is one base away. This CDR3 is missing its conserved last phenylalanine or tryptophan, likely due to a read error. This chain links TRBV7-9 with TRBJ1-3, with 8 nucleotides matching TRBD1. V shed 6 bases, J shed 4 bases, and the junction held 8 bases outside the gene matches. Per germline, CDR1 SEHNR and CDR2 FQNEAQ (reference sequence). The CDR3 is 15 amino acids. The CDR3 DNA follows: TGTGCCAGCAGTACAGGGGGACCGGTCGGAAACACCATATATCTT. Protein sequence: CASSTGGPVGNTIYL.

This clonotype was counted only a few times. The chain combines TRBV6-1 with TRBJ1-2; no clear D. Trimming left V 5 bases short and J 7 bases short, with 14 bases between. Germline V gene data show CDR1 as MNHNS and CDR2 as SASEGT. This CDR3 contains 13 residues. CDR3 sequence: CASSPLLGSGYTF. The CDR3 DNA reads as TGTGCCAGCAGTCCCCTCTTAGGTAGTGGCTACACCTTC.

There are many counts of this clonotype. The chain uses TRBV9 and TRBJ2-7, with 7 bases aligning to TRBD2. V shed 0 bases and J 2 bases; nucleotides not matched to a gene: 5. Germline values: CDR1 SGDLS, CDR2 YYNGEE. There are 15 residues in the CDR3. CDR3 sequence reads: CASSVDVGGTYEQYF. DNA for the CDR3: TGTGCCAGCAGCGTAGATGTGGGGGGGACCTACGAGCAGTACTTC.

This clonotype occurred many times. The rearrangement joins TRBV28 to TRBJ1-1; tentatively, D is TRBD1 (5 bases). This CDR3 contains 12 residues. Germline V CDR1 and CDR2: MDHEN, SYDVKM. V gave up 2 bases and J gave up 9 bases, with 10 bases separating them. CDR3 in DNA: TGTGCCAGCAGTTTAACGGGGGAGAAAGCTTTCTTT. Its translation is CASSLTGEKAFF. The entire variable domain, with the rest obtained from reference TRBV28 and TRBJ1-1, is as follows: DVKVTQSSRYLVKRTGEKVFLECVQDMDHENMFWYRQDPGLGLRLIYFSYDVKMKEKGDIPEGYSVSREKKERFSLILESASTNQTSMYLCASSLTGEKAFFGQGTRLTVV.

This clonotype was seen more than once but under ten times. The chain has TRBV7-9 and TRBJ1-1, with a weak D call TRBD1 (5 bases). Germline-derived CDR1 and CDR2 are SEHNR and FQNEAQ (reference sequence). Trimming took off 1 base at V and 6 bases at J, with 9 bases between the two ends. The CDR3 covers 13 residues. The CDR3 DNA reads as TGTGCCAGCAGCTTAGGCAGGGCGGCTGAAGCTTTCTTT. This translates into CASSLGRAAEAFF.

The genes are TRBV20-1 and TRBJ2-7, with 9 bases that match TRBD1. Germline V CDR1 and CDR2: DFQATT, SNEGSKA (reference sequence). CDR3 length: 15 amino acids. J gave up 3 bases and V 2 bases, and 8 bases lay outside the gene matches. CDR3 DNA: TGCAGTGCTAGACACCGGGACAGGGACTTCTACGAGCAGTACTTC. Its translation is CSARHRDRDFYEQYF.

In its sample, this clonotype was seen a few times. The CDR3 coding sequence is TGTGCCAGCAGTGCCAGACTAGCGGGAGGGCAAGAGACCCAGTACTTC. Encoded protein: CASSARLAGGQETQYF. This chain connects TRBV27 to TRBJ2-5, with TRBD2 identical over 14 bases. The trim removed 5 bases at V and 2 bases at J, leaving 4 bases unmatched. Germline V lookup: CDR1 MNHEY, CDR2 SMNVEV (reference sequence). The CDR3 runs 16 residues.

In this sample, this clonotype turned up a few times. The rearrangement links TRBV9 to TRBJ1-3; TRBD1 might be the D (6 bases). CDR3 size: 16 residues. The germline CDR1 and CDR2 sequences are SGDLS and YYNGEE. The V and J ends lost 4 bases and 4 bases respectively, with 18 bases between them. CDR3 nucleotides: TGTGCCAGCAGCCCCCAGGAGGGACACGGAGGAAACACCATATATTTT. This translates into CASSPQEGHGGNTIYF.

This clonotype was seen ten or more times. The chain has TRBV19 and TRBJ1-1; TRBD1 agrees at 8 bases. Germline-derived CDR1 and CDR2 are LNHDA and SQIVND (reference sequence). Unmatched junction bases numbered 9, after V lost 7 bases and J lost 5 bases. There are 14 residues in the CDR3. The CDR3 protein is CASTVTGARTEAFF. The CDR3 bases are TGTGCCAGTACCGTGACAGGGGCTCGGACTGAAGCTTTCTTT.

This clonotype was detected many times. This rearrangement joins TRBV20-1 to TRBJ1-1; D unclear. CDR1 and CDR2 from the germline V gene are DFQATT and SNEGSKA (reference sequence). The CDR3 covers 10 residues. V lost 6 bases, J lost 5 bases, and 7 bases lay in between. CDR3 sequence: CSAAYTEAFF. The CDR3 region has the DNA TGCAGTGCAGCTTATACTGAAGCTTTCTTT.

The chain combines TRBV4-1 with TRBJ1-2, with TRBD1 matching over 9 bases. Germline V gives CDR1 MGHRA, CDR2 YSYEKL. The length of the CDR3 is 16 residues. J lost 4 bases, V lost 1 base, and 7 bases had no gene match. Here the CDR3 reads CASSQGWTGVRYGYTF. The CDR3 DNA sequence: TGCGCCAGCAGCCAAGGGTGGACAGGGGTTCGCTATGGCTACACCTTC.

This clonotype was seen repeatedly, ten times or more. The chain employs TRBV2 and TRBJ1-1, with D possibly TRBD1 on 6 matching bases. CDR1 SNHLY and CDR2 FYNNEI come from the germline V gene. The CDR3 covers 17 residues. Trimming stripped 6 bases from V and 1 base from J, with 21 bases between. The CDR3 loop reads CASRVQGLPRKNTEAFF. DNA for the CDR3: TGTGCCAGCAGGGTACAGGGCCTACCAAGAAAGAACACTGAAGCTTTCTTT. Drawing the rest from reference TRBV2 and TRBJ1-1, the complete variable domain is EPEVTQTPSHQVTQMGQEVILRCVPISNHLYFYWYRQILGQKVEFLVSFYNNEISEKSEIFDDQFSVERPDGSNFTLKIRSTKLEDSAMYFCASRVQGLPRKNTEAFFGQGTRLTVV.

This clonotype was counted only a few times. V and J are TRBV19 and TRBJ1-2; D not resolved. The CDR3 is 15 residues long. Trimming took 3 bases from V and 0 from J, leaving 11 bases between them. Germline V gene lookup returns CDR1 LNHDA and CDR2 SQIVND (reference sequence). CDR3 sequence (DNA): TGTGCCAGTAGTATGCGAGCGATTTCTAACTATGGCTACACCTTC. Translating gives CASSMRAISNYGYTF.